Below are 21 T cell receptor beta chains sequenced from a single sample in a study of technical replicates of blood from several donors. Assay used: immunoSEQ multiplex PCR; TCRdb lists only in-frame clones, some missing. The sample holds fewer than 85,000 clones, 90% to 95% seen once. The sample taken for sequencing was PBMCs. The receptors shown here come from a human donor in good health. Some clones in this sample may be carry-over from other donors' samples.

The chain recombines TRBV5-4 with TRBJ2-5; TRBD2 matches 12 bases. CDR1 SGHNT and CDR2 YYREEE come from the germline V gene (reference sequence). V lost 4 bases to trimming and J lost 6 bases; unmatched junction nucleotides: 7. The CDR3 is made up of 15 amino acids. CDR3 sequence: CASSETTSGRKTQYF. The CDR3 coding sequence is TGTGCCAGCAGCGAAACGACTAGCGGGAGAAAGACCCAGTACTTC.

V usage is TRBV5-6 and J usage is TRBJ2-3, with 11 bases that match TRBD2. This CDR3 spans 17 amino acids. Germline lookup yields CDR1 SGHDT and CDR2 YYEEEE. V was clipped by 0 bases and J by 5 bases; unmatched bases: 8. The CDR3 protein is CASSLAVAGGLLDTQYF. CDR3 nucleotides: TGTGCCAGCAGCTTGGCCGTAGCGGGAGGGCTTTTAGATACGCAGTATTTT.

This chain connects TRBV19 to TRBJ1-1; tentatively, D is TRBD1 (6 bases). V lost 5 bases and J lost 0, with 7 bases in between. The CDR3 is 13 residues long. Looked up from germline, CDR1 is LNHDA and CDR2 is SQIVND (reference sequence). CDR3 bases: TGTGCCAGTAGTCAGGGGCTGAACACTGAAGCTTTCTTT. The encoded protein is CASSQGLNTEAFF.

V and J are TRBV18 and TRBJ1-1, with D possibly matching TRBD1 (5 bases). Germline V CDR1 and CDR2: KGHSH, LQKENI. This CDR3 region has 15 residues. Trimming left V 1 base short and J 1 base short, with 10 bases between. CDR3 in amino acids: CASSPLGGANTEAFF. CDR3 bases: TGTGCCAGCTCACCACTCGGGGGTGCGAACACTGAAGCTTTCTTT.

The rearrangement links TRBV19 to TRBJ2-4; 11 bases match TRBD2. Germline V gene data show CDR1 as LNHDA and CDR2 as SQIVND (reference sequence). V dropped 6 bases and J dropped 8; count of bases not matched to a gene: 9. The CDR3 spans 15 residues. The CDR3 coding sequence is TGTGCCAGTAGAGGGCTAGCGGGGGGTCGGGACATTCAGTACTTC. Translation: CASRGLAGGRDIQYF.

The chain uses TRBV7-2 and TRBJ1-2, with D tentatively TRBD1 (6 bases). The CDR3 spans 14 residues. Trimming took 0 bases from V and 7 from J, leaving 12 bases between them. Germline V CDR1 and CDR2: SGHTA, FQGNSA. This chain's CDR3 is CASSLAGAHGGYTF. CDR3 sequence (DNA): TGTGCCAGCAGCTTAGCGGGGGCCCACGGTGGCTACACCTTC.

V usage is TRBV19 and J usage is TRBJ2-1; 11 nucleotides line up with TRBD2. The CDR3 contains 15 residues. V lost 6 bases and J lost 5; bases outside the gene matches: 6. The germline V gene encodes CDR1 LNHDA and CDR2 SQIVND (reference sequence). The CDR3 sequence: CASRLAGDLHNEQFF. CDR3 sequence (DNA): TGTGCCAGTAGACTAGCGGGGGACCTACACAATGAGCAGTTCTTC.

The table lists this clone with a count of one. The V and J genes are TRBV21-1 and TRBJ2-1; TRBD1 is taken as the D call from the table, unchecked against the DNA. TRBV21-1 is classified as a pseudogene. This CDR3 region has 15 residues. CDR3: CASSKIGQGGNEQFF. CDR3 DNA: TGTGCCAGCAGCAAAATCGGACAGGGAGGGAATGAGCAGTTCTTC.

This clone came up a few times. The rearrangement joins TRBV7-2 to TRBJ1-3, with 9 bases lining up with TRBD1. Germline lookup yields CDR1 SGHTA and CDR2 FQGNSA. Germline trimming cut 5 bases from V and 2 bases from J; bases unmatched to any gene: 7. This CDR3 has 16 residues. The CDR3 nucleotides are TGTGCCAGCAGCCCGTCCCGGGACAGGGCTGGAAACACCATATATTTT. The encoded protein is CASSPSRDRAGNTIYF.

The rearrangement links TRBV10-3 to TRBJ2-7; 13 nucleotides match TRBD2. The ends lost 5 bases at V and 3 bases at J; junction bases unmatched: 7. This CDR3 has 16 residues. The germline V gene has CDR1 ENHRY and CDR2 SYGVKD. The CDR3 DNA is TGTGCCATCAGTCAAGGGACTAGCGGGGAGGGCTACGAGCAGTACTTC. Its protein is CAISQGTSGEGYEQYF.

J is TRBJ1-5 and V is TRBV7-9; TRBD1 matches 8 bases. The CDR3 is 13 residues long. Germline assignment: CDR1 SEHNR and CDR2 FQNEAQ (reference sequence). Trimming took 4 bases from V and 15 from J; bases not matched to a gene: 11. CDR3 bases: TGTGCCAGCAGCTCAGGACAGGGTTTTTCATTGCATTTT. Translating gives CASSSGQGFSLHF.

CDR3 bases: TGCGCCAGCAGCGCGACAGGGGGCGCATCTGGAAACACCATATATTTT. Its protein product is CASSATGGASGNTIYF. This chain links TRBV5-1 with TRBJ1-3; 10 positions agree with TRBD1. The ends lost 4 bases at V and 1 base at J; junction bases unmatched: 5. CDR3 length equals 16 residues. From germline, CDR1 is SGHRS and CDR2 YFSETQ.

The chain links TRBV19 to TRBJ1-3; D unclear. Germline values: CDR1 LNHDA, CDR2 SQIVND (reference sequence). Trimming shortened V by 9 bases and J by 4 bases, and 13 bases separated the two germline ends. This CDR3 contains 13 residues. CDR3 sequence: CASLGRVGNTIYF. The CDR3 coding sequence is TGTGCCAGCCTTGGGAGGGTCGGAAACACCATATATTTT.

The J gene is TRBJ2-2, the V gene TRBV7-9, with 9 bases matching TRBD2. The CDR3 consists of 16 residues. The J segment lost 1 base and the V segment lost 4 bases, leaving 4 bases of the junction unmatched. Germline V gene data show CDR1 as SEHNR and CDR2 as FQNEAQ (reference sequence). CDR3 bases: TGTGCCAGCAGCTCAACGACTAGCGGGAACACCGGGGAGCTGTTTTTT. It specifies CASSSTTSGNTGELFF.

V gene TRBV10-2 combines with J gene TRBJ2-3, with D perhaps TRBD2 (6 bases). CDR1 is WSHSY and CDR2 is SAAADI in the germline V gene. V lost 3 bases and J lost 2, with 18 bases in between. There are 17 residues in the CDR3. CDR3 protein: CASSDSRSGRNTDTQYF. Written as DNA, the CDR3 is TGCGCCAGCAGTGATTCCCGCAGCGGGCGAAACACAGATACGCAGTATTTT.

The chain carries TRBV4-2 and TRBJ2-3; 7 bases line up with TRBD2. The CDR3 loop spans 17 amino acids. The trim removed 4 bases at V and 2 bases at J, leaving 12 bases unmatched. In germline, CDR1 is LGHNA, CDR2 YNFKEQ. In DNA, the CDR3 is TGTGCCAGCAGCCCCCTGACCCAGCGGGAATACACAGATACGCAGTATTTT. This sequence encodes CASSPLTQREYTDTQYF.

This chain links TRBV4-3 with TRBJ2-7, with 12 positions matching TRBD1. Germline V lookup: CDR1 LGHNA, CDR2 YSLEER. The CDR3 runs to 15 residues. V shed 3 bases, J shed 5 bases, and the junction held 5 bases outside the gene matches. The CDR3 DNA sequence: TGCGCCAGCAGCCAGCCGGGACAGGGGGCCCACGAGCAGTACTTC. Translation gives CASSQPGQGAHEQYF.

The rearrangement links TRBV6-1 to TRBJ2-7, with 10 bases that match TRBD2. Germline loops: CDR1 MNHNS, CDR2 SASEGT. V shed 6 bases and J 10 bases; nucleotides not matched to a gene: 9. The CDR3 consists of 13 residues. CDR3 residues: CASRELAGGAQYF. Here the CDR3 DNA reads TGTGCCAGCAGGGAGTTAGCGGGGGGCGCTCAGTACTTC.

This chain uses TRBV7-2 with TRBJ2-2; a weak D match, TRBD2 (6 bases). Trimming left V 5 bases short and J 9 bases short, with 16 bases between. The CDR3 contains 14 residues. The germline V gene has CDR1 SGHTA and CDR2 FQGNSA. CDR3 nucleotide sequence: TGTGCCAGCAGCCCCGGCGCAGGGAGGAGGGAGCTGTTTTTT. Translated, it gives CASSPGAGRRELFF.

The chain is built from TRBV5-4 and TRBJ1-1, with D unresolved. V lost 0 bases and J lost 4, with 16 bases in between. CDR3 length: 16 residues. Germline V lookup: CDR1 SGHNT, CDR2 YYREEE (reference sequence). CDR3 in DNA: TGTGCCAGCAGCTTGGGCCGACAAAGAATGGGCACTGAAGCTTTCTTT. Translation gives CASSLGRQRMGTEAFF.

In this sample, this clone turned up once. DNA of the CDR3: TGTGCCAGCTCACCGGGGGCATCCTCAAACACTGAAGCTTTCTTT. This encodes CASSPGASSNTEAFF. The chain recombines TRBV18 with TRBJ1-1; D possibly corresponds to TRBD1 (6 bases). Germline V gene sequence: CDR1 KGHSH, CDR2 LQKENI. V lost 3 bases and J 2 bases, leaving 13 bases between the germline ends. This CDR3 is built from 15 residues.